This T cell receptor (beta chain) was sequenced during a study of T cell responses to AZD1222 COVID-19 vaccine (dated by TCRdb to the early 2020s). About the investigation overall: A total of 230 to 250 trial participants underwent TCR sequencing, of whom about 200 had received two doses of AZD1222 and around 25 had received two doses of the MenACWY control vaccine. Trial participants were enrolled into age subgroups of 18-55, 56-69 and 70-plus years, which contained about 160, 30 and 59 TCR-sequenced participants, respectively. Results the study describes overall, beyond this receptor: Only 5 to 7 AZD1222 recipients were SARS-CoV-2 seropositive at baseline, limiting conclusions about previously exposed vaccinees. Participants were mostly white British, with more females than males. The authors suggested clonal diversity may have been underestimated. A significant rise in spike-specific TCR breadth and depth was observed after two AZD1222 doses relative to day 0 and relative to MenACWY recipients. Vaccine-associated CD4 TCRs spanned the whole spike protein, with dominant responses in regions 160-218 and 743-854. In the small 56-69-year group, the increase in depth fell short of significance, most likely because of low power. Because no day 14 peak-response samples were available, the repertoires could be characterized only after the peak T cell response. Epitopes outside the regions mutated in the B.1.351 and B.1.1.7 variants were reportedly recognized by nearly half of the unique spike-specific TCRs.

The sample's time point, from its label and the paper: about 28 days (+/-7) after the second vaccine dose. AZD1222 recipients whose second dose came at about 4 weeks and those whose second dose came at about 12 weeks were combined into one group, since spike-specific TCR depth and breadth did not differ between the two schedules. Samples from vaccinated people were obtained from the UK trials COV001 and COV002, which included a single-blind randomized controlled phase 2/3 trial of AZD1222 (ChAdOx1 nCoV-19) in healthy adults. For TCRbeta chain sequencing, PBMC samples were collected from trial participants at day 0 and at day 28 after the second dose. Based on the germline V gene (reference sequence), the CDR1 and CDR2 sequences are LNHDA and SQIVND. From cysteine to phenylalanine, the CDR3 is 15 amino acids long. Just CDR3 DNA is preserved here, 45 bases in frame from base 1. Between the V and J ends, shortened by 1 base and 6 bases respectively, the junction contains 15 bases.

The CDR3 regions of human TCRbeta chains were analyzed by immunosequencing. The study's own analysis went as follows. TCRs in the repertoires were compared against a reference library of SARS-CoV-2-specific TCRs that had been generated with the MIRA antigen-specificity platform. Breadth was defined as the fraction of unique TCRs that were SARS-CoV-2-associated, and depth was defined as the fraction of total T cells that were SARS-CoV-2-associated. Each spike-specific TCR was assigned to its reactive spike region and to a CD4 or CD8 class using the MIRA data. Log10-transformed breadth and depth values were compared by one-way ANOVA with Sidak's multiple comparisons tests. TCRdb provides this immuneACCESS table in a form limited to in-frame rearrangements. Some clones are lacking; in checked studies, under half of them reflect an unresolved V gene, and why the rest are absent is not known. V, J and clone size derive from that table, while D and trimming were established from the DNA sequence. In this sample the table shows some 150,000 clones, over 90% of which occur a single time. The ten largest clones capture 1.5% of the sample.

Of note for this clone: No cognate antigen has been identified for it. Base quality data are lacking; no much larger clone is found one base away.

This material consisted of peripheral blood, taken 28 days after the second AZD1222 dose. The receptor was derived from an adult who received the AZD1222 COVID-19 vaccine. The chain is made from TRBV19 and TRBJ1-2; TRBD1 is a possible D gene, resting on 5 matching bases. The CDR3 sequence is CASSIGAGMGDGYTF. The DNA sequence follows: TGTGCCAGTAGTATAGGGGCAGGGATGGGAGATGGCTACACCTTC. When the CDR3 is completed using the reference TRBV19 and TRBJ1-2 genes on either side, the full variable domain is DGGITQSPKYLFRKEGQNVTLSCEQNLNHDAMYWYRQDPGQGLRLIYYSQIVNDFQKGDIAEGYSVSREKKESFPLTVTSAQKNPTAFYLCASSIGAGMGDGYTFGSGTRLTVV.